This T cell receptor beta chain was recovered during a study of blood T cell repertoires in COVID-19 (dated by TCRdb to 2019 to 2021). Concerning the study at large: Samples from collaborators originated in the United States, Italy and Spain and spanned both the acute and convalescent phases of COVID-19. A de-identified subject ID, COVID-19 status, age in years and sex were almost always included in the sample metadata. Where HLA class I and class II types were available, the types were taken from metadata supplied by the sample provider, not from assay-based typing. The repertoires were released in a freely available public database meant as a resource for research on the immune response to SARS-CoV-2. Samples were obtained from the ongoing ImmuneRACE study (first 160 participants) and from 1,000 to 1,500 subjects provided by 6 global collaborators. Deeply sampled blood TCRbeta repertoires from subjects exposed to, actively infected with, or recovered from COVID-19 were included in the dataset. The material from the prospective study consisted of cDNA or gDNA derived from T cells, B-cell-depleted T cells, or PBMCs. The research as a whole found: The amount of clinical and demographic metadata varied by source and participant and was provided uncurated.

The immunoSEQ Assay, a bias-controlled multiplex PCR, was used to amplify TCRbeta CDR3 regions from genomic DNA. Per the authors' processing: Within the assay, amplification of reference gene primers was used to estimate how many nucleated cells each sample contained. Sequence reads were collapsed and filtered to measure the absolute abundance of every unique TCRbeta CDR3 rearrangement. For each sample, productive Simpson clonality was calculated as the square root of Simpson's diversity index over productive rearrangements. This immuneACCESS table, as held by TCRdb, lists in-frame sequences with V and J called but not all clones. Of the missing ones, under half trace to an unresolved V gene in checked studies; the others have no known cause. The DNA was the basis for D and trimming; V, J and clone size are from that table. Across this sample there are more than 150,000 clones, with approximately 80% seen only once. The ten largest clonotypes hold around an eighth of the sample.

For this clone: The antigen it recognizes is unknown. No base qualities exist here, and no much larger clone lies one base off it.

A second Seattle source provided samples from volunteer blood donors who had recovered from COVID-19. The collaborating institutions used their own protocols to collect whole blood in K2EDTA tubes. For TCRbeta analysis, collaborator samples were shipped as frozen whole blood, as isolated PBMCs, or as DNA extracted from either sample type. In the germline V gene, CDR1 corresponds to ENHRY and CDR2 to SYGVKD. V and J lose 10 bases and 5 bases, and a span of 21 bases separates them. The CDR3 contains 14 residues, cysteine and phenylalanine counted. Only the CDR3 DNA stays, 42 bases, in frame from base 1.

Sequenced sample: peripheral blood. Here the chain combines TRBV10-3 and TRBJ2-7, and the D gene may be TRBD1, 6 bases matching. This receptor was obtained from a man aged 50 to 59 who had recovered from COVID-19. The base sequence is TGTGCCAGCAGCCCGAGTACAGGGATCGACGAGCAGTACTTC. It encodes CASSPSTGIDEQYF.